The next 13 T cell receptor beta chains were all read from a single sample in a study of blood T cell repertoires in COVID-19. TCRdb's copy holds only in-frame clones and misses some; the assay was immunoSEQ multiplex PCR. Here the sample spans roughly 39,000 clones, roughly nine tenths being singletons. The sample comprised peripheral blood. The receptors shown here come from a human donor in a cohort sampled during active COVID-19.

The J gene is TRBJ2-7, the V gene TRBV21-1; no check of the table's D call, TRBD1, against the DNA was made. TRBV21-1 is designated a pseudogene. The CDR3 length is 15 residues. The CDR3 sequence is CASTSGGTGVYEQYF. The DNA of the CDR3 is TGTGCCAGCACCTCAGGAGGGACAGGGGTCTACGAGCAGTACTTC.

The genes are TRBV3-1 (or the pseudogene TRBV3-2) and TRBJ1-5, with a weak D call TRBD1 (5 bases). V dropped 4 bases and J dropped 7 bases, with 20 bases sitting between them. Germline-derived CDR1 and CDR2 are LGHDT and YNNKEL (reference sequence). The CDR3 sequence is 16 residues long. The CDR3 DNA reads TGTGCCAGCAGCCGATCGTGGGGCGGACAATCGCAGCCCCAGCATTTT. Its translation: CASSRSWGGQSQPQHF.

The chain combines TRBV11-1 with TRBJ2-1, with 12 bases identical to TRBD2. Unmatched junction bases numbered 9, after V lost 0 bases and J lost 6 bases. The CDR3 length is 18 residues. Germline V gene data show CDR1 as SGHAT and CDR2 as FQDESV (reference sequence). CDR3 amino acids: CASSLAQTSGRAPNEQFF. The CDR3 bases are TGTGCCAGCAGCTTAGCGCAGACTAGCGGGAGAGCCCCCAATGAGCAGTTCTTC.

The V and J genes are TRBV10-3 and TRBJ2-1; TRBD2 agrees at 8 bases. The CDR3 contains 14 residues. V trimming: 0 bases; J trimming: 7 bases; junction bases outside the gene matches: 2. Germline V CDR1 and CDR2: ENHRY, SYGVKD. CDR3 nucleotides: TGTGCCATCAGTGAGTCGGGACTAGAGAATGAGCAGTTCTTC. Residues: CAISESGLENEQFF.

This chain uses TRBV7-2 with TRBJ1-2, with D possibly TRBD1 on 6 matching bases. The CDR3 sequence is 13 residues long. V was cut by 4 bases and J by 10 bases, with 16 bases left in between. CDR1 and CDR2 (germline): SGHTA, FQGNSA. CDR3 sequence reads: CASSWGPTGHYTF. The CDR3 DNA reads as TGTGCCAGCAGCTGGGGGCCCACCGGTCACTACACCTTC. Full variable domain (rest looked up from reference TRBV7-2 and TRBJ1-2): GAGVSQSPSNKVTEKGKDVELRCDPISGHTALYWYRQSLGQGLEFLIYFQGNSAPDKSGLPSDRFSAERTGGSVSTLTIQRTQQEDSAVYLCASSWGPTGHYTFGSGTRLTVV.

In its sample, this clone was seen once. This chain links TRBV9 with TRBJ1-4, with 7 positions matching TRBD1. The germline V gene encodes CDR1 SGDLS and CDR2 YYNGEE. The V segment lost 3 bases and the J segment 5 bases; nucleotides outside the gene matches: 4. The CDR3 runs to 14 residues. CDR3 sequence (DNA): TGTGCCAGCAGCGCCCAGACAGGGAATGAAAAACTGTTTTTT. Translated, it gives CASSAQTGNEKLFF.

The rearrangement links TRBV3-1 (or the pseudogene TRBV3-2) to TRBJ1-2, with 8 bases fitting TRBD1. This CDR3 spans 16 amino acids. Germline CDR1 and CDR2: LGHDT and YNNKEL (reference sequence). The V gene end was trimmed by 0 bases and the J gene end by 6 bases; junction bases not matched to a gene: 9. The CDR3 protein is CASSQETTGGSDGYTF. DNA of the CDR3: TGTGCCAGCAGCCAAGAAACCACAGGGGGTTCGGATGGCTACACCTTC.

V gene TRBV9 combines with J gene TRBJ2-1, with D maybe TRBD1 (6 bases). Deletions cut 4 bases from V and 10 bases from J, with 15 bases between. Germline CDR1 is SGDLS and CDR2 is YYNGEE. This CDR3 is built from 13 residues. The CDR3 sequence: CASSIISGTEQFF. CDR3 DNA sequence: TGTGCCAGCAGCATAATCTCCGGGACAGAGCAGTTCTTC.

This chain joins TRBV7-9 and TRBJ2-7; D unresolved. Germline CDR1 is SEHNR and CDR2 is FQNEAQ (reference sequence). The germline V and J ends were trimmed by 3 bases and 1 base, with 10 bases remaining between them. CDR3 length equals 14 residues. The CDR3 DNA reads TGTGCCAGCAGCTTGGAGACTGAATCCTACGAGCAGTACTTC. Protein product: CASSLETESYEQYF. Based on the CDR3 plus reference TRBV7-9 and TRBJ2-7, the full variable domain is DTGVSQNPRHKITKRGQNVTFRCDPISEHNRLYWYRQTLGQGPEFLTYFQNEAQLEKSRLLSDRFSAERPKGSFSTLEIQRTEQGDSAMYLCASSLETESYEQYFGPGTRLTVT.

The chain carries TRBV2 and TRBJ2-1; TRBD2 matches at 9 bases. The CDR3 covers 16 residues. With V trimmed by 3 bases and J by 2 bases, 5 bases remained unmatched. From germline, CDR1 is SNHLY and CDR2 FYNNEI. The CDR3 region has the DNA TGTGCCAGCAGTGAGAGCGGGGGGTATGCCTACAATGAGCAGTTCTTC. It is translated as CASSESGGYAYNEQFF. The whole variable domain, filled in from reference TRBV2 and TRBJ2-1, reads EPEVTQTPSHQVTQMGQEVILRCVPISNHLYFYWYRQILGQKVEFLVSFYNNEISEKSEIFDDQFSVERPDGSNFTLKIRSTKLEDSAMYFCASSESGGYAYNEQFFGPGTRLTVL.

The V call is TRBV18, the J call TRBJ2-1; 9 bases line up with TRBD2. Trimming took 2 bases from V and 8 from J; bases not matched to a gene: 7. Per germline, CDR1 KGHSH and CDR2 LQKENI. The CDR3 sequence is 15 residues long. CDR3 protein: CASSPKRPSGDEQFF. The DNA of the CDR3 is TGTGCCAGCTCACCAAAGCGGCCTAGCGGGGATGAGCAGTTCTTC.

This chain joins TRBV19 and TRBJ2-7; 8 positions agree with TRBD2. The CDR3 is made up of 14 amino acids. Trimming at V came to 3 bases and at J to 3 bases, leaving 4 bases not matched to a gene. Germline-derived CDR1 and CDR2 are LNHDA and SQIVND (reference sequence). The CDR3 reads CASSISLAVYEQYF. The CDR3 DNA sequence: TGTGCCAGTAGTATCTCACTAGCGGTCTACGAGCAGTACTTC.

The chain recombines TRBV18 with TRBJ1-5, with TRBD1 identical over 9 bases. V dropped 5 bases and J dropped 6; count of bases not matched to a gene: 11. Germline CDR1 and CDR2: KGHSH and LQKENI. The CDR3 has 16 amino acids. The CDR3 here is CASSENLDRGTQPQHF. The CDR3 nucleotides are TGTGCCAGCTCAGAAAATCTGGACAGGGGAACTCAGCCCCAGCATTTT.